What follows is one T cell receptor beta chain and its context. This clonotype was seen at least ten times. Its antigen target is currently unknown. The record has no base qualities; no much larger clone is one base away. The data derive from a study of response to subunit inactivated influenza vaccine (dated 2018 in TCRdb). For the wider study: Deep quantitative T cell receptor repertoire profiling was used in the study to track responses to a trivalent subunit inactivated influenza vaccine.

Overall results and qualifications from the work: According to the authors, only a limited number of new T cells may be recruited by each seasonal influenza vaccination.

The CDR3 covers 14 residues, taking in both the cysteine and the phenylalanine. Left in the record is the CDR3 DNA by itself, 42 bases read in frame from the first base. Trimming at the junction amounts to 6 bases on V and 0 bases on J, and the germline ends lie 9 bases apart. CDR1 is given as MNHEY and CDR2 as SVGEGT, both from the germline V gene. Preparation of the library involved RT-PCR. Instrument on record: Illumina HiSeq 2500. The public reads were reprocessed in TCRdb via fastp at Q25 and MiXCR, keeping in-frame beta chains. Duplicate CDR3 protein sequences are folded into a single record with the most common DNA and genes. Here the sample has a few hundred thousand distinct CDR3 sequences; less than 7.5% occur a single time. The ten largest clones add up to 10% to 15% of the sample.

This sequence originates from a man between 50 and 70 years old who received an inactivated influenza vaccine. Donor details come from another sample of the same person, matched by shared clones. Specimen: PBMCs from blood, collected around 25 months after vaccination. The chain is made from TRBV6-2 or TRBV6-3 and TRBJ1-5; there is no confident call for the D gene. The base sequence is TGTGCCAGCAGCCGCCAGGCTAGCAATCAGCCCCAGCATTTT. This encodes CASSRQASNQPQHF.